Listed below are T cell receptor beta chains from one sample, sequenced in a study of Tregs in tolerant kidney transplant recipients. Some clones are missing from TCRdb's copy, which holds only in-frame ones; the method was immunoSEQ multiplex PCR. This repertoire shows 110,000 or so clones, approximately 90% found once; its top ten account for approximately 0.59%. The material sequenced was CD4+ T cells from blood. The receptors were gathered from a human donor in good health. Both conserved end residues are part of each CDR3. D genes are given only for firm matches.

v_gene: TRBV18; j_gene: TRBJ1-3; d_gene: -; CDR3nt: TGTGCCAGCTCAACTCAGGAGGGCGGAGTTGGAAACACCATATATTTT; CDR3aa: CASSTQEGGVGNTIYF
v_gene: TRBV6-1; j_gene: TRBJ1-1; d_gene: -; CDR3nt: TGTGCCAGCAGTGAAAATCCGAGTAACACTGAAGCTTTCTTT; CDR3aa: CASSENPSNTEAFF
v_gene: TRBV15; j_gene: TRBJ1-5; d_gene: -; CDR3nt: TGTGCCACCAGAACCGGGACCAACAATCAGCCCCAGCATTTT; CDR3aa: CATRTGTNNQPQHF
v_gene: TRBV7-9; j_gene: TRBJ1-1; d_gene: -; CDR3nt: TGTGCCAGCAGCTTAGTAGCCCAGGTTGCTTTCTTT; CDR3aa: CASSLVAQVAFF
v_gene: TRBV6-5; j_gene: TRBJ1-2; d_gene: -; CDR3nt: TGTGCCAGCAGTTACTCGAGTGGCAACTATGGCTACACCTTC; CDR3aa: CASSYSSGNYGYTF
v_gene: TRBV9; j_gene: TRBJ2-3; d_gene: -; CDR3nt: TGTGCCAGCAGCGTAGAAGGTGGAGAGTACGTTGGGCAGTATTTT; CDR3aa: CASSVEGGEYVGQYF
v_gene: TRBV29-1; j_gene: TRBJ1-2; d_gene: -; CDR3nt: TGCAGCGTTGAAGATGGGGGGACCTATGGCTACACCTTC; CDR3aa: CSVEDGGTYGYTF
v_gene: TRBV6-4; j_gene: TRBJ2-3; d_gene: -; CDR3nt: TGTGCCAGCAGTGTACGCCCGGGGTTAATCGACACAGATACGCAGTATTTT; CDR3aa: CASSVRPGLIDTDTQYF
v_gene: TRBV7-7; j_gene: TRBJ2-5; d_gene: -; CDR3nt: TGTGCTAGCAGCTTTTCTATGGGGGGACAAGAGACCCAGTACTTC; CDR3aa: CASSFSMGGQETQYF
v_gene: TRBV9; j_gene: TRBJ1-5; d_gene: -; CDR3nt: TGTGCCAGCAGCGTAGGACCTAGCAATCAGCCCCAGCATTTT; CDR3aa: CASSVGPSNQPQHF
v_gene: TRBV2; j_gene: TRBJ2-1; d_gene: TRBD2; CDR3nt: TGTGCCAGCAGTGAAATGCGTGCGGGAGGAAATGAGCAGTTCTTC; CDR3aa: CASSEMRAGGNEQFF
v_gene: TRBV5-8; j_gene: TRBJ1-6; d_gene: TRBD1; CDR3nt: TGTGCCAGCAGCTTCTTACAGGGGGGTAAACTCCACTTT; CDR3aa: CASSFLQGGKLHF
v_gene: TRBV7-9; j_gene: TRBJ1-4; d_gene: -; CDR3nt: TGTGCCAGCAGCAGACTCGGATCGGGGGAAAAACTGTTTTTT; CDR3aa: CASSRLGSGEKLFF
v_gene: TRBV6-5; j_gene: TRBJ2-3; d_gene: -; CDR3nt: TGTGCCAGCAGTTACGGGGTTGGGAGGCAAGATACGCAGTATTTT; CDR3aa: CASSYGVGRQDTQYF
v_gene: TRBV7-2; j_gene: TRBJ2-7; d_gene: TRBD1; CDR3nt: TGTGCCAGCAGCCTAACAACCGGGACAGGGCGGAACGAGCAGTACTTC; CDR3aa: CASSLTTGTGRNEQYF
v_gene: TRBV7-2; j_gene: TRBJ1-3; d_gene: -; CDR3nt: TGTGCCAGCAGCTTAGATCCAGGAAACACCATATATTTT; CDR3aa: CASSLDPGNTIYF
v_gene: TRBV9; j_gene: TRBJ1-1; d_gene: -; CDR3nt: TGTGCCAGCAGCGTAGTCCGAGGGCCGGCTTTCTTT; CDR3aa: CASSVVRGPAFF
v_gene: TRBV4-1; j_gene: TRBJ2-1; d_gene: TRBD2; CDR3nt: TGCGCCAGCAGCCCCCGGACTAGCGGAGTTTACAATGAGCAGTTCTTC; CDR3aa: CASSPRTSGVYNEQFF
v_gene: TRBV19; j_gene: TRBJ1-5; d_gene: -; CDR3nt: TGTGCCAGTGGGAGGAGGGTGGATGATAGCAATCAGCCCCAGCATTTT; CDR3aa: CASGRRVDDSNQPQHF